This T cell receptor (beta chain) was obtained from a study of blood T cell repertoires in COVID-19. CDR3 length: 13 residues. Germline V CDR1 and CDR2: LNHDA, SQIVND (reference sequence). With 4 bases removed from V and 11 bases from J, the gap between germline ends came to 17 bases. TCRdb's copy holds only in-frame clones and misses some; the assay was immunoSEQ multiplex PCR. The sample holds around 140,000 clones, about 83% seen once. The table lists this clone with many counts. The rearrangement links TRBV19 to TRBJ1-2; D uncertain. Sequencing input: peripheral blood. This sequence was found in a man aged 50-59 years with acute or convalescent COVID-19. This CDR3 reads CASSNVGFMRYTF. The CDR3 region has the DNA TGTGCCAGTAGTAACGTCGGATTTATGCGGTACACCTTC.